Listed below are T cell receptor beta chains from one sample, sequenced in a study of PD-1 blockade in classical Hodgkin lymphoma. Profiling relied on immunoSEQ multiplex PCR, and the TCRdb table lists in-frame clones only, not all of them. The profile shows some 22,000 clones, roughly 76% of them singletons. Specimen: CD4+ T cells from blood, collected before the fourth cycle of nivolumab. These receptor sequences come from a human donor with classical Hodgkin lymphoma. Both conserved end residues are part of each CDR3. Fields, in order: clone size, V gene, J gene, D gene, CDR3 DNA, CDR3 protein. A D gene is named only where the DNA matches it firmly. Some rows mark clone size as missing; the rest say once, few, many or name a class of expanded clone.

.	TRBV7-9	TRBJ1-1	.	TGTGCCAGCAGCTTAGAGGTCAAACGGAAAGCGAACACTGAAGCTTTCTTT	CASSLEVKRKANTEAFF
.	TRBV7-3	TRBJ2-5	.	TGTGCCAGCAGCAATGGGGTCCAAGAGACCCAGTACTTC	CASSNGVQETQYF
.	TRBV27	TRBJ1-2	.	TGTGCCAGCAGTTTACGGGAGTCCTATGGCTACACCTTC	CASSLRESYGYTF
.	TRBV7-9	TRBJ2-7	.	TGTGCCAGCAGCTTATCGGCAGGTCTATCCGAGCAGTACTTC	CASSLSAGLSEQYF
.	TRBV5-1	TRBJ1-5	.	TGCGCCAGCAGCTTGGGGGTGAACAATCAGCCCCAGCATTTT	CASSLGVNNQPQHF
.	TRBV7-9	TRBJ1-5	.	TGTGCCAGCAGCTTAGACAGGCGGCAGCCCCAGCATTTT	CASSLDRRQPQHF
few	TRBV7-9	TRBJ1-2	.	TGTGCAACCCGCATCGATCATAACTATGGCTACACCTTC	CATRIDHNYGYTF
.	TRBV6-5	TRBJ2-7	.	TGTGCCAGCATAGGGGTGCACGAGCAGTACTTC	CASIGVHEQYF
.	TRBV19	TRBJ1-5	TRBD1	TGTGCCAGTAGTACTTCGACAGGGTACAGTCAGCCCCAGCATTTT	CASSTSTGYSQPQHF
.	TRBV4-3	TRBJ1-2	.	TGCGCCAGCAGCCCCACAACCCCTCCGGGACCCTATGGCTACACCTTC	CASSPTTPPGPYGYTF
few	TRBV2	TRBJ1-2	TRBD1	TGTGCCAGCAGCGTTGGACAGGGCCACTATGGCTACACCTTC	CASSVGQGHYGYTF
once	TRBV5-1	TRBJ1-2	TRBD1	TGCGCCAGCAGCGGGACAGGCACTAACTATGGCTACACCTTC	CASSGTGTNYGYTF
.	TRBV28	TRBJ2-3	.	TGTGCCAGCAGTTTACCAGTAGAGGCCACAGATACGCAGTATTTT	CASSLPVEATDTQYF
.	TRBV12-5	TRBJ2-2	TRBD1	TGTGCTAGTGGTTTGGTAGCGACAGGGTTCGCGAACACCGGGGAGCTGTTTTTT	CASGLVATGFANTGELFF
.	TRBV2	TRBJ1-2	TRBD1	TGTGCCAGCAGCCTATTCCGGGACAGGGCGAACTATGGCTACACCTTC	CASSLFRDRANYGYTF
.	TRBV5-1	TRBJ2-7	TRBD2	TGCGCCAGCAGCTTCGGGACTAGCGGGGGGAGATACGAGCAGTACTTC	CASSFGTSGGRYEQYF
.	TRBV7-2	TRBJ2-7	.	TGTGCCAGCAGCTTACCTACCCTCGGGGAGCAGTACTTC	CASSLPTLGEQYF
.	TRBV14	TRBJ1-3	.	TGTGCCAGCAGCCAAGGCTGGGGGAAAGATGGAAACACCATATATTTT	CASSQGWGKDGNTIYF
.	TRBV28	TRBJ2-6	.	TGTGCCAGCAGTGGACAGAGTTTCTCTGGGGCCAACGTCCTGACTTTC	CASSGQSFSGANVLTF
few	TRBV30	TRBJ1-6	.	TGTGCCTGGACGAGCTTTACAGGGAATATCCTTCCTCATAATTCACCCCTCCACTTT	CAWTSFTGNILPHNSPLHF
.	TRBV28	TRBJ2-5	TRBD1	TGTGCCAGCACAACCCGGGCAGGGGGCTTGGGGGAGACCCAGTACTTC	CASTTRAGGLGETQYF
medium-sized	TRBV13	TRBJ1-5	TRBD1	TGTGCCAGCAGCCCGGTACAGGGGGTATGCAGCAATCAGCCCCAGCATTTT	CASSPVQGVCSNQPQHF
.	TRBV2	TRBJ1-1	.	TGTGCCAGCAGTGAAGGGCGGTACACTGAAGCTTTCTTT	CASSEGRYTEAFF
.	TRBV7-9	TRBJ2-4	TRBD1	TGTGCCAGCAGCTTGGGGACAGCGAAGCTAGCCAAAAACATTCAGTACTTC	CASSLGTAKLAKNIQYF
.	TRBV6-6	TRBJ2-2	.	TGTGCCAGCAGTTTGTCCAACACCGGGGAGCTGTTTTTT	CASSLSNTGELFF
.	TRBV7-2	TRBJ2-5	TRBD2	TGTGCCAGCAGCTCCGGACTAGCGGGGGGGCTAGGCGAGACCCAGTACTTC	CASSSGLAGGLGETQYF
.	TRBV2	TRBJ2-1	TRBD1	TGTGCCAGCAGTGTTGACAGGGGATCGTTCTTC	CASSVDRGSFF
.	TRBV18	TRBJ2-3	.	TGTGCCAGCTCACCTCGGGGGACAGATACGCAGTATTTT	CASSPRGTDTQYF
.	TRBV7-2	TRBJ2-7	.	TGTGCCAGCAGCCTAGGGTTGGAGCAGTACTTC	CASSLGLEQYF
.	TRBV4-2	TRBJ2-7	.	TGTGCCAGCAGCCTCTCACAGAGGACGGGGGGCTCGTACCAGTACTTC	CASSLSQRTGGSYQYF
.	TRBV5-4	TRBJ1-1	.	TGTGCCAGCAGCCCGCTAGGGGTGGGGAACACTGAAGCTTTCTTT	CASSPLGVGNTEAFF
.	TRBV4-1	TRBJ2-3	TRBD1	TGCGCCAGCAGCCAAGATAGGGGACAGGGGGCCGCAGATACGCAGTATTTT	CASSQDRGQGAADTQYF
.	TRBV28	TRBJ2-7	.	TGTGCCAGCAGCCTAGACTCGGGACAACCCTTTTACGAGCAGTACTTC	CASSLDSGQPFYEQYF
.	TRBV28	TRBJ2-7	TRBD2	TGTGCCAGCAGTTTCCCCCGACTAGCGGGGGGGCTACGGCAGTACTTC	CASSFPRLAGGLRQYF
.	TRBV5-6	TRBJ1-1	.	TGTGCCAGCAGCCCGTTAATGAGGAGGAACACTGAAGCTTTCTTT	CASSPLMRRNTEAFF
.	TRBV6-5	TRBJ2-7	.	TGTGCCAGCAGTTACGAGGCGGGGATCTCCTACGAGCAGTACTTC	CASSYEAGISYEQYF
.	TRBV4-2	TRBJ2-7	.	TGTGCCAGCAGCCAAGAGGGGTCCCCATACTACGAGCAGTACTTC	CASSQEGSPYYEQYF
.	TRBV5-1	TRBJ2-2	.	TGCGCCAGCAGCTTGGACGGACGCCGGATGGTCTCCGGGGAGCTGTTTTTT	CASSLDGRRMVSGELFF
once	TRBV4-3	TRBJ1-2	.	TGCGCCAGCAGCCAAGATTTCGCGGGATATAACTATGGCTACACCTTC	CASSQDFAGYNYGYTF
.	TRBV19	TRBJ1-1	.	TGTGCCAGTAACCTCGACACCGACACTGAAGCTTTCTTT	CASNLDTDTEAFF
few	TRBV7-8	TRBJ2-7	TRBD1	TGTGCCAGCAGCTTAGGAGGGACAGGGATTTACGAGCAGTACTTC	CASSLGGTGIYEQYF
.	TRBV7-2	TRBJ2-5	.	TGTGCCAGCAGCATCCAGAAGACCCAGTACTTC	CASSIQKTQYF
.	TRBV4-3	TRBJ1-1	.	TGCGCCAGCAGCCGACGGGCGTGGGACACTGAAGCTTTCTTT	CASSRRAWDTEAFF
.	TRBV6-1	TRBJ2-1	TRBD2	TGTGCCAGCAACCAACTAGCGGGGGGCGACACTTGGGTCTTC	CASNQLAGGDTWVF
once	TRBV11-2	TRBJ2-5	TRBD1	TGTGCCAGCAGCTTAGGGGACAGAGAGACCCAGTACTTC	CASSLGDRETQYF
.	TRBV7-2	TRBJ1-2	TRBD1	TGTGCCAGCAGCTTGACAGGGAGTGGCTACACCTTC	CASSLTGSGYTF